This is a list of T cell receptor beta chains from one sample in a study of CD8+CD57+ T cells in acquired aplastic anemia. TCRdb re-called the reads through MiXCR, storing one row per CDR3 protein. The sample yields some 200,000 distinct CDR3 sequences, 40% to 60% seen once. The sequenced sample was sorted CD4+, CD8+, or CD8+CD57+ T cells (not recorded which) from PBMCs. These receptors were obtained from a human donor with aplastic anemia. Both conserved end residues are trimmed from each CDR3. The order of the fields is V gene, J gene, CDR3 protein.

v_call: TRBV5-4; j_call: TRBJ2-5; cdr3_aa: ASKFERVAQETQY
v_call: TRBV7-8; j_call: TRBJ2-3; cdr3_aa: ASSLTVDTQY
v_call: TRBV19; j_call: TRBJ2-7; cdr3_aa: ASSIREGYEQY
v_call: TRBV6-5; j_call: TRBJ2-3; cdr3_aa: ASSEVRGGFTDTQY
v_call: TRBV11-2; j_call: TRBJ2-5; cdr3_aa: ASTKPGLAEETQY
v_call: TRBV2; j_call: TRBJ1-5; cdr3_aa: ASSEADSNQPQH
v_call: TRBV7-9; j_call: TRBJ2-5; cdr3_aa: ASGQGGPQETQY
v_call: TRBV7-3; j_call: TRBJ1-5; cdr3_aa: ASSPTGTMDQPRH
v_call: TRBV12-3/TRBV12-4; j_call: TRBJ2-2; cdr3_aa: ASSTLQAYTGELF
v_call: TRBV10-3; j_call: TRBJ2-7; cdr3_aa: AISSGDLASYEQY
v_call: TRBV5-1; j_call: TRBJ2-3; cdr3_aa: ASSLEAAGGERDTQY
v_call: TRBV19; j_call: TRBJ2-7; cdr3_aa: ASSQRGSGYEQY
v_call: TRBV7-9; j_call: TRBJ1-2; cdr3_aa: ASSRRQGDYGYT
v_call: TRBV15; j_call: TRBJ1-3; cdr3_aa: AWSVLRGGGNTIY
v_call: TRBV2; j_call: TRBJ2-3; cdr3_aa: ASRPEGQSTDTQY